The 19 T cell receptor beta chains presented below share a single source sample, sequenced in a study of liver allograft versus peripheral blood T cells. Looking at the study overall: Recipients' peripheral blood T cell receptor repertoires were compared with those in transplanted livers.

TCRdb analysed the reads with MiXCR anew, one entry per CDR3 protein. This table has 3,000 to 3,500 distinct CDR3 sequences, roughly 15% appearing once. The receptor set was obtained from a human patient who had a liver transplant. Some T cells could come from the graft donor.

By its share, this clonotype is medium-sized. This chain joins TRBV28 and TRBJ2-4, with D maybe TRBD2 (6 bases). The CDR3 length is 15 residues. Germline CDR1 reads MDHEN; CDR2 reads SYDVKM. The V gene lost 5 bases and the J gene lost 4 bases, with 15 bases spanning the gap. CDR3 region: CASSGVGGKKNIQYF. The CDR3 DNA reads TGTGCCAGCAGTGGTGTGGGCGGGAAGAAAAACATTCAGTACTTC.

This clonotype is judged medium-sized. The CDR3 reads CAISESSALNQPQHF. Written as DNA, the CDR3 is TGTGCCATCAGTGAGTCCTCAGCCCTCAATCAGCCCCAGCATTTT. The chain recombines TRBV10-3 with TRBJ1-5, with D hard to call. From germline, CDR1 is ENHRY and CDR2 SYGVKD. V was trimmed by 0 bases and J by 3 bases, leaving 9 bases between them. The CDR3 is 15 residues long.

This clonotype was found a few times. The chain carries TRBV20-1 and TRBJ2-5; the D gene is possibly TRBD2 (6 bases). V lost 6 bases and J 1 base, leaving 12 bases between the germline ends. CDR1 and CDR2 (germline): DFQATT, SNEGSKA (reference sequence). The CDR3 consists of 13 residues. The CDR3 is CSAGGALQETQYF. The CDR3 nucleotides are TGCAGTGCCGGCGGGGCCCTCCAAGAGACCCAGTACTTC.

This clonotype is labeled as medium-sized. The chain combines TRBV28 with TRBJ1-2; D is uncertain. The ends were cut back, 5 bases at V and 3 bases at J, with 7 bases in the middle. CDR1 is MDHEN, CDR2 SYDVKM, per germline. This CDR3 spans 12 amino acids. The CDR3: CASSRPDYGYTF. In DNA form, the CDR3 reads TGTGCCAGCAGTCGACCCGACTATGGCTACACCTTC.

The chain is built from TRBV27 and TRBJ1-1; D is uncertain. The CDR3 has 16 amino acids. With 4 bases removed from V and 2 bases from J, the gap between germline ends came to 17 bases. From germline, CDR1 is MNHEY and CDR2 SMNVEV (reference sequence). The CDR3 region is CASSSGPSWTNTEAFF. CDR3 nucleotide sequence: TGTGCCAGCAGTTCCGGACCGAGCTGGACCAACACTGAAGCTTTCTTT.

The V and J genes are TRBV6-5 and TRBJ1-2; weak D call: TRBD1 (6 bases). The V end was cut by 4 bases, the J end by 4 bases, with 16 bases between. The CDR3 sequence is 15 residues long. Germline V gene sequence: CDR1 MNHEY, CDR2 SVGAGI. This CDR3 reads CASSSGTIAFYGYTF. In DNA form, the CDR3 reads TGTGCCAGCAGTTCCGGGACAATCGCCTTCTATGGCTACACCTTC.

This clonotype is medium-sized (0.01 to 0.1%) within its sample. The chain has TRBV6-6 and TRBJ2-4, with a tentative D call TRBD1 (6 bases). V was trimmed by 0 bases and J by 0 bases, leaving 21 bases between them. The CDR3 consists of 20 residues. The V gene's germline CDR1 is MNHNY and CDR2 SVGAGI (reference sequence). The CDR3 region has the DNA TGTGCCAGCAGTTACTCTCATCGGTTTGGGTGGGGGCTAGCCAAAAACATTCAGTACTTC. Amino acids: CASSYSHRFGWGLAKNIQYF.

Sample share makes this clonotype medium-sized. This chain uses TRBV6-1 with TRBJ1-2; D possibly corresponds to TRBD1 (6 bases). Deletions cut 2 bases from V and 5 bases from J, with 18 bases between. The germline CDR1 and CDR2 sequences are MNHNS and SASEGT. The CDR3 contains 16 residues. Here the CDR3 reads CASSETWGAGVYGYTF. The CDR3 DNA reads TGTGCCAGCAGTGAAACATGGGGGGCCGGGGTATATGGCTACACCTTC.

This clonotype occurred once. It may be a read error: a sequence one base away is much more abundant. The V and J genes are TRBV20-1 and TRBJ2-1, with 8 bases fitting TRBD2. The CDR3 contains 14 residues. Per the germline V gene, CDR1 is DFQATT and CDR2 is SNEGSKA (reference sequence). This CDR3 reads CSASSGEIYNGQFF. Written as DNA, the CDR3 is TGCAGTGCTAGTAGCGGGGAAATTTACAATGGGCAGTTCTTC.

The table lists this clonotype with a few counts. The J gene is TRBJ2-1, the V gene TRBV20-1; 13 bases fit TRBD2. The CDR3 contains 12 residues. Germline V gives CDR1 DFQATT, CDR2 SNEGSKA (reference sequence). CDR3: CTGTSGVNEQFF. In DNA form, the CDR3 reads TGCACTGGGACTAGCGGGGTGAATGAGCAGTTCTTC.

This clonotype is judged medium-sized. V gene TRBV6-5 combines with J gene TRBJ1-5; D is possibly TRBD1 (5 bases). Trimming took 4 bases from V and 0 from J, leaving 7 bases between them. CDR1 is MNHEY, CDR2 SVGAGI, per germline. CDR3 size: 14 residues. The CDR3 loop is CASSLQGSNQPQHF. Written as DNA, the CDR3 is TGTGCCAGCAGTTTGCAGGGTAGCAATCAGCCCCAGCATTTT.

The sample holds one count of this clonotype. A far larger clone is just one base off, so this is likely a read error. V and J are TRBV6-6 and TRBJ2-1, with 14 bases aligning to TRBD2. Germline values: CDR1 MNHNY, CDR2 SVGAGI (reference sequence). The CDR3 has 17 amino acids. The V segment lost 0 bases and the J segment 8 bases; nucleotides outside the gene matches: 6. CDR3: CASSYSGTSGGVDEQFF. Here the CDR3 DNA reads TGTGCCAGCAGTTACTCGGGGACTAGCGGGGGAGTGGATGAGCAGTTCTTC.

About this clonotype itself: It may be a read error: a sequence one base away is much more abundant. V usage is TRBV6-5 and J usage is TRBJ2-2, with 7 bases matching TRBD2. Germline loops: CDR1 MNHEY, CDR2 SVGAGI. The CDR3 consists of 16 residues. Trimming at V came to 2 bases and at J to 1 base, leaving 4 bases not matched to a gene. The CDR3 DNA follows: TGTGCCAGCAGTTACAGTGGGGGGGAGAACACCGGGGAGCTGTTTTTT. It is translated as CASSYSGGENTGELFF.

This clonotype is medium-sized by share. The gene calls are TRBV27 and TRBJ1-6; a weak D match, TRBD1 (5 bases). The CDR3 is 14 residues long. Germline V gives CDR1 MNHEY, CDR2 SMNVEV (reference sequence). The V end was cut by 3 bases, the J end by 14 bases, with 17 bases between. CDR3 in DNA: TGTGCCAGCAGTTTTGGTGGGGGACCTGGGACCCTCCACTTT. It encodes CASSFGGGPGTLHF.

This clonotype was counted between two and nine times. The V call is TRBV12-3 or TRBV12-4, the J call TRBJ2-7; 9 bases map to TRBD1. V shed 8 bases and J 5 bases; nucleotides not matched to a gene: 7. The CDR3 has 13 residues. CDR3: CASGGTGSHEQYF. The CDR3 region has the DNA TGTGCCAGCGGGGGGACAGGGTCCCACGAGCAGTACTTC.

By sample fraction, this clonotype is medium-sized (0.01 to 0.1%). The genes are TRBV6-5 and TRBJ1-1; perhaps TRBD1 as D (5 bases). Trimming stripped 0 bases from V and 4 bases from J, with 9 bases between. The CDR3 has 14 residues. Germline loops: CDR1 MNHEY, CDR2 SVGAGI. CDR3 sequence reads: CASSYSGGSTEAFF. In DNA, the CDR3 is TGTGCCAGCAGTTACTCCGGGGGTTCCACTGAAGCTTTCTTT.

Ten or more counts support this clonotype. V and J are TRBV7-9 and TRBJ2-1; D not certain. Looked up from germline, CDR1 is SEHNR and CDR2 is FQNEAQ (reference sequence). The CDR3 loop spans 17 amino acids. Trimming took off 2 bases at V and 0 bases at J, with 14 bases between the two ends. CDR3 amino acids: CASSLSGGVSSYNEQFF. Written as DNA, the CDR3 is TGTGCCAGCAGCTTATCAGGTGGCGTGAGCTCCTACAATGAGCAGTTCTTC.

This clonotype was detected many times. The genes are TRBV9 and TRBJ2-2; 7 positions match TRBD2. The CDR3 has 16 residues. V shed 1 base and J 0 bases; nucleotides not matched to a gene: 3. The germline V gene has CDR1 SGDLS and CDR2 YYNGEE. As DNA, the CDR3 is TGTGCCAGCAGCGTAACCAGCGGGGCGAACACCGGGGAGCTGTTTTTT. It translates to CASSVTSGANTGELFF. The full variable domain, completed using reference TRBV9 and TRBJ2-2, is DSGVTQTPKHLITATGQRVTLRCSPRSGDLSVYWYQQSLDQGLQFLIQYYNGEERAKGNILERFSAQQFPDLHSELNLSSLELGDSALYFCASSVTSGANTGELFFGEGSRLTVL.

This clonotype is deemed medium-sized. The V call is TRBV28, the J call TRBJ1-4, with D possibly being TRBD1 (5 bases). V was cut by 6 bases and J by 4 bases, with 12 bases left in between. From germline, CDR1 is MDHEN and CDR2 SYDVKM. This CDR3 has 14 amino acids. Written as DNA, the CDR3 is TGTGCCAGCAGCCCGGGGGACCTTAATGAAAAACTGTTTTTT. Protein sequence: CASSPGDLNEKLFF. Drawing the rest from reference TRBV28 and TRBJ1-4, the complete variable domain is DVKVTQSSRYLVKRTGEKVFLECVQDMDHENMFWYRQDPGLGLRLIYFSYDVKMKEKGDIPEGYSVSREKKERFSLILESASTNQTSMYLCASSPGDLNEKLFFGSGTQLSVL.